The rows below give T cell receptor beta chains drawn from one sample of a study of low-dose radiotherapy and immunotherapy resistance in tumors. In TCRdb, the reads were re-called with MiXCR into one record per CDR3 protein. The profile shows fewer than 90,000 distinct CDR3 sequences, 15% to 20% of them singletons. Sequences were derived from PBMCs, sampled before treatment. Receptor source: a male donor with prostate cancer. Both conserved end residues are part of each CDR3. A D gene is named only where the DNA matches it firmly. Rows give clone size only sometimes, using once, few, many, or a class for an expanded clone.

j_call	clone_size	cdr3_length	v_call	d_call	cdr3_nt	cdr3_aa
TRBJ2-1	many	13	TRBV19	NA	TGTGCCAGTAGTATTGGATCCTACAATGAGCAGTTCTTC	CASSIGSYNEQFF
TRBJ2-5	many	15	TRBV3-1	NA	TGTGCCAGCAGCCTGGGGACAACCGTAAAAGAGACCCAGTACTTC	CASSLGTTVKETQYF
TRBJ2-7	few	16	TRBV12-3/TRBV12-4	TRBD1	TGTGCCAGCAGTTTAAGGACAGGGGGCGTTTCACGCGAGCAGTACTTC	CASSLRTGGVSREQYF
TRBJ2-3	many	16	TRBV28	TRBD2	TGTGCCAGCAGTTTATCTCTCGCGGGAGCCACAGATACGCAGTATTTT	CASSLSLAGATDTQYF
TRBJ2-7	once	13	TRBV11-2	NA	TGTGCCAGCAGCTTAGGTGGTGACAACGAGCAGTACTTC	CASSLGGDNEQYF
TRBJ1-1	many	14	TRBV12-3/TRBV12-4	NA	TGTGCCAGCAGTTTAGCCATGGGGGACATTGAAGCTTTCTTT	CASSLAMGDIEAFF
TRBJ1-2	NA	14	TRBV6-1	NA	TGTGCCAGCACTGAACTTCGGGGCTTCGATGGCTACACCTTC	CASTELRGFDGYTF
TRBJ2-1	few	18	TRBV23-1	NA	TGCGCCAGCAGTCAATGGGAGGAGCGAGGCGTGGCCTACAATGAGCAGTTCTTC	CASSQWEERGVAYNEQFF
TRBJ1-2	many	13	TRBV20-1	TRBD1	TGCAGTGCTAGAGTATTAACAGGGGGTGGCTACACCTTC	CSARVLTGGGYTF
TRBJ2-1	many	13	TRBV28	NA	TGTGCCAGCAGTTTTCCGGGAGACAATGAGCAGTTCTTC	CASSFPGDNEQFF
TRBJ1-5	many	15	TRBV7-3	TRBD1	TGTGCCAGCAACAAGACAGGGGCGGGCAATCAGCCCCAGCATTTT	CASNKTGAGNQPQHF
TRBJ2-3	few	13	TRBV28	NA	TGTGCCAGCAGTTTAGTCGGGCGAGATACGCAGTATTTT	CASSLVGRDTQYF
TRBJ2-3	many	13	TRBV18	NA	TGTGCCAGCTCATCCGAACTTGCAGATACGCAGTATTTT	CASSSELADTQYF
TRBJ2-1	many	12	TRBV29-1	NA	TGCAGCGTCGCCTCCTACTACGGTGAGCAGTTCTTC	CSVASYYGEQFF
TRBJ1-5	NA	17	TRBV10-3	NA	TGTGCCATCAGTGTGGGCAGGGTTGGGGGCCACAATCAGCCCCAGCATTTT	CAISVGRVGGHNQPQHF
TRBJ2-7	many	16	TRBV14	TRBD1	TGTGCCAGCAGCCAAGTGGCGAACAGGGGCTCCTACGAGCAGTACTTC	CASSQVANRGSYEQYF
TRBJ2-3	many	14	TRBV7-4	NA	TGTGCCAGCAGCCTACAAAGCTTCACAGATACGCAGTATTTT	CASSLQSFTDTQYF
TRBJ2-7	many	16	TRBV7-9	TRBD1	TGTGCCAGCAGCGCACCCTTCCGGGACAGGGCCTACGAGCAGTACTTC	CASSAPFRDRAYEQYF
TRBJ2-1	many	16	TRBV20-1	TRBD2	TGCAGTGCTAAGCCGCAGGAGCGGGGCTCCTACAATGAGCAGTTCTTC	CSAKPQERGSYNEQFF
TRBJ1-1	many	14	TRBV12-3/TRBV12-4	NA	TGTGCCAGCGGTAAACAGCCGATGAACACTGAAGCTTTCTTT	CASGKQPMNTEAFF
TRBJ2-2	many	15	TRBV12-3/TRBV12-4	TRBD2	TGTGCCAGCAGCCCCGGGGGGACGAACACCGGGGAGCTGTTTTTT	CASSPGGTNTGELFF
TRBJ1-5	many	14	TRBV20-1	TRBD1	TGCAGTGGAGCAGGGACAGCTCAAAATCAGCCCCAGCATTTT	CSGAGTAQNQPQHF
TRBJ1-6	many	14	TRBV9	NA	TGTGCCAGCAGCGTCGACACGGACAATTCACCCCTCCACTTT	CASSVDTDNSPLHF
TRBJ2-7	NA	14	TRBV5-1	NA	TGCGCCAGCAGCTTCGGTAGAAGCACCCACGAGCAGTACTTC	CASSFGRSTHEQYF
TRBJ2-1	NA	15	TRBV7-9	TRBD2	TGTGCCAGCAGCTTAGCGGGAGGGCTGTACAATGAGCAGTTCTTC	CASSLAGGLYNEQFF
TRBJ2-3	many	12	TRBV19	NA	TGTGCCAGTAGGACCCGTGGCGATACGCAGTATTTT	CASRTRGDTQYF
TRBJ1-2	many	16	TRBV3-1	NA	TGTGCCAGCAGCCAAGAGACGCTGACTCATAGCTATGGCTACACCTTC	CASSQETLTHSYGYTF
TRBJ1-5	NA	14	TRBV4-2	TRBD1	TGTGCCAGCAGCCAGGGGGACAGGGGAGAACCCCAGCATTTT	CASSQGDRGEPQHF
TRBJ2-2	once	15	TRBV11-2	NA	TGTGCCAGCAGCTCCCGGGACGGGAACACCGGGGAGCTGTTTTTT	CASSSRDGNTGELFF
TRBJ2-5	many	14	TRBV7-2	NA	TGTGCCAGCAGCCGGGACTGGAACCAAGAGACCCAGTACTTC	CASSRDWNQETQYF
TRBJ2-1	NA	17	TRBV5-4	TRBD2	TGTGCCAGCAGCAAGGGACTAGAACGAAGCTCCTACAATGAGCAGTTCTTC	CASSKGLERSSYNEQFF
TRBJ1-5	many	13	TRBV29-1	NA	TGCAGCGCTCAGGGTGGAAGCAATCAGCCCCAGCATTTT	CSAQGGSNQPQHF
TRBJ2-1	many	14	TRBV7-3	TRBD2	TGTGCCAGCAGCTCTAGCGGCCCCTACAATGAGCAGTTCTTC	CASSSSGPYNEQFF
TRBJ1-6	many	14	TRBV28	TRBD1	TGTGCCAGCAGCGACAGGGTCTATAATTCACCCCTCCACTTT	CASSDRVYNSPLHF
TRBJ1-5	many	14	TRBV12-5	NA	TGTGCTAGTGGAGAAACAAGAAGAGGTCAGCCCCAGCATTTT	CASGETRRGQPQHF
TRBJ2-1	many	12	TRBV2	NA	TGTGCCAGTGGGGGGACTCCCAATGAGCAGTTCTTC	CASGGTPNEQFF
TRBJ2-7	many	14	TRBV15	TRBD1	TGTGCCACCAGCAGGCCGGGACAGGGGTACGAGCAGTACTTC	CATSRPGQGYEQYF
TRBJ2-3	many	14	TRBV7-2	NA	TGTGCCAACTCCCTTGGTCCTGGCGCAGATACGCAGTATTTT	CANSLGPGADTQYF
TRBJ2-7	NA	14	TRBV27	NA	TGTGCCAGCAGCAAGGGGCGGGGTGCGTACGAGCAGTACTTC	CASSKGRGAYEQYF
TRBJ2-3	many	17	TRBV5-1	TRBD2	TGCGCCAGCAGCTTGGCTTCTAGCGGGAAAAGCACAGATACGCAGTATTTT	CASSLASSGKSTDTQYF
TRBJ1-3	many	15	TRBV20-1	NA	TGCAGTGCTTATTCCGGGCTTAGCTCTGGAAACACCATATATTTT	CSAYSGLSSGNTIYF
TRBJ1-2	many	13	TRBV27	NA	TGTGCCAGTAAGGGGACTGCTAACTATGGCTACACCTTC	CASKGTANYGYTF
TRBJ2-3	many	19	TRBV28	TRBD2	TGTGCCAGCAGTTTTAGTTGGCTAGCGGGAGTCGGGTACACAGATACGCAGTATTTT	CASSFSWLAGVGYTDTQYF
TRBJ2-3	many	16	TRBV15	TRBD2	TGTGCCACCAGCGGATTACCGGGGGGAACCACAGATACGCAGTATTTT	CATSGLPGGTTDTQYF
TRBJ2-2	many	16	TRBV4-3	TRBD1	TGCGCCAGCAGCCAAGAGGGACAGGGGGCGACCGGGGAGCTGTTTTTT	CASSQEGQGATGELFF
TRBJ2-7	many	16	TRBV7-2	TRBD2	TGTGCCAGCAGCCCCCTAGCGGGGGGACAACCCTACGAGCAGTACTTC	CASSPLAGGQPYEQYF